The TCR beta chain described here comes from a study of shared clonotypes between healthy human individuals. Profiling relied on immunoSEQ multiplex PCR, and the TCRdb table lists in-frame clones only, not all of them. Of about 2.5 million clones listed, about nine tenths were seen once; the top ten hold approximately 0.41%. V lost 6 bases to trimming and J lost 3 bases, with 11 bases between them. The CDR3 runs to 14 residues. Per germline, CDR1 KGHSH and CDR2 LQKENI. The sequenced sample consisted of naive CD4+ T cells from PBMCs. The subset was: CD45RA+ positively selected. This receptor was identified in a man between 18 and 35 years old in good health. Some clones in this sample may be carry-over from other donors' samples. V and J are TRBV18 and TRBJ2-2; D is unresolved. CDR3 nucleotide sequence: TGTGCCAGCTCCCTCGGTTTGGACACCGGGGAGCTGTTTTTT. Its protein product is CASSLGLDTGELFF.